These 27 T cell receptor beta chains were sequenced from one sample in a study of technical replicates of blood from several donors (dated by TCRdb to between 2016 and 2019). The library was prepared using the immunoSEQ multiplex PCR assay. The table comes from immuneACCESS by way of TCRdb, which keeps in-frame sequences with V and J called. Part of the clones is missing from these tables; in studies checked, under half for an unresolved V gene and the rest for unknown reasons. This sample comprises tens of thousands of clones, 91% of them detected only once. Of the sample, 3% to 4% is held by the ten largest clones. Material for sequencing was PBMCs. These receptors all stem from a human donor in good health. Some clones in this sample may be carry-over from other donors' samples.

J is TRBJ1-1 and V is TRBV5-1; 7 bases fit TRBD1. Per germline, CDR1 SGHRS and CDR2 YFSETQ. The CDR3 is 11 residues long. V dropped 4 bases and J dropped 8; count of bases not matched to a gene: 2. CDR3 in amino acids: CASSPGQEAFF. Here the CDR3 DNA reads TGCGCCAGCAGCCCGGGACAGGAAGCTTTCTTT. The entire variable domain, with the rest obtained from reference TRBV5-1 and TRBJ1-1, is as follows: KAGVTQTPRYLIKTRGQQVTLSCSPISGHRSVSWYQQTPGQGLQFLFEYFSETQRNKGNFPGRFSGRQFSNSRSEMNVSTLELGDSALYLCASSPGQEAFFGQGTRLTVV.

The V and J genes are TRBV9 and TRBJ2-3, with 8 bases aligning to TRBD2. Germline-derived CDR1 and CDR2 are SGDLS and YYNGEE. V was pared by 3 bases and J by 6 bases, with 12 bases of the junction left unmatched. This CDR3 region has 16 residues. The CDR3 loop reads CASSEAPGGATDTQYF. In nucleotides, the CDR3 is TGTGCCAGCAGCGAGGCCCCGGGGGGGGCGACGGATACGCAGTATTTT.

The rearrangement joins TRBV29-1 to TRBJ2-3; 8 bases agree with TRBD1. CDR1 is SQVTM and CDR2 is ANQGSEA in the germline V gene. The CDR3 totals 15 residues. With 2 bases clipped from V and 2 bases from J, the junction kept 6 bases outside the gene matches. The CDR3 DNA sequence: TGCAGCGTTGAAAGGAGACAGGGGTCCACAGATACGCAGTATTTT. Translating it yields CSVERRQGSTDTQYF.

CDR3 in DNA: TGTGCCTGGGGATATGGAAGCGGGGACACTGAAGCTTTCTTT. Its protein is CAWGYGSGDTEAFF. The chain combines TRBV30 with TRBJ1-1; D gene uncertain. V was trimmed by 5 bases and J by 3 bases, leaving 16 bases between them. Germline V lookup: CDR1 GTSNPN, CDR2 SVGIG (reference sequence). CDR3 length: 14 amino acids. Looking up the rest from reference TRBV30 and TRBJ1-1 gives the full variable domain: SQTIHQWPATLVQPVGSPLSLECTVEGTSNPNLYWYRQAAGRGLQLLFYSVGIGQISSEVPQNLSASRPQDRQFILSSKKLLLSDSGFYLCAWGYGSGDTEAFFGQGTRLTVV.

The rearrangement links TRBV5-1 to TRBJ1-6; D is unclear. Trimming took off 0 bases at V and 7 bases at J, with 8 bases between the two ends. Germline V gives CDR1 SGHRS, CDR2 YFSETQ. The CDR3 loop spans 14 amino acids. The CDR3 DNA is TGCGCCAGCAGCTTGGGGCAGTCCAATTCACCCCTCCACTTT. It encodes CASSLGQSNSPLHF.

This sequence joins TRBV6-5 and TRBJ2-5; TRBD1 might be the D (5 bases). Trimming took off 2 bases at V and 5 bases at J, with 15 bases between the two ends. This CDR3 region has 15 residues. Germline-derived CDR1 and CDR2 are MNHEY and SVGAGI. The CDR3 is CASSYSQGSGETQYF. The CDR3, as DNA: TGTGCCAGCAGTTACAGTCAGGGCTCAGGGGAGACCCAGTACTTC.

The chain joins TRBV10-3 to TRBJ2-5, with D perhaps matching TRBD2 (6 bases). The CDR3 length is 14 residues. The V gene lost 4 bases and the J gene lost 7 bases, with 16 bases spanning the gap. The germline CDR1 and CDR2 sequences are ENHRY and SYGVKD. The CDR3 loop reads CAISAETRGGTQYF. The CDR3 coding sequence is TGTGCCATCAGTGCGGAGACTAGAGGCGGGACCCAGTACTTC.

This rearrangement joins TRBV10-2 to TRBJ2-7; TRBD2 aligns across 11 bases. CDR1 WSHSY and CDR2 SAAADI come from the germline V gene. The CDR3 has 18 residues. The V segment lost 6 bases and the J segment 2 bases; nucleotides outside the gene matches: 15. CDR3 sequence reads: CASRESRLAGKPAYEQYF. The DNA for the CDR3 is TGCGCCAGCAGGGAAAGTAGACTAGCGGGAAAACCCGCCTACGAGCAGTACTTC.

The V and J genes are TRBV5-6 and TRBJ2-7; TRBD1 agrees at 9 bases. Germline V gene data show CDR1 as SGHDT and CDR2 as YYEEEE. Trimming cost V 0 bases and J 1 base; bases outside gene matches: 2. The CDR3 is 15 residues long. The CDR3 DNA reads TGTGCCAGCAGCTTGGTAGGGACAGGGTCCTACGAGCAGTACTTC. Protein sequence: CASSLVGTGSYEQYF.

This rearrangement joins TRBV19 to TRBJ1-3; possible D gene TRBD1, 5 bases. Trimming stripped 4 bases from V and 0 bases from J, with 10 bases between. The germline CDR1 and CDR2 sequences are LNHDA and SQIVND (reference sequence). The CDR3 runs 15 residues. CDR3 DNA sequence: TGTGCCAGTAGTACAGGGAAAGACTCTGGAAACACCATATATTTT. Amino acids: CASSTGKDSGNTIYF.

This chain joins TRBV5-1 and TRBJ1-1, with D possibly being TRBD1 (6 bases). CDR1 and CDR2 from the germline V gene are SGHRS and YFSETQ. Trimming shortened V by 5 bases and J by 2 bases, and 10 bases separated the two germline ends. The CDR3 covers 13 residues. DNA of the CDR3: TGCGCCAGCAGACCGGACAGCAACACTGAAGCTTTCTTT. Its protein product is CASRPDSNTEAFF. The variable domain in full, with the rest retrieved from reference TRBV5-1 and TRBJ1-1, is KAGVTQTPRYLIKTRGQQVTLSCSPISGHRSVSWYQQTPGQGLQFLFEYFSETQRNKGNFPGRFSGRQFSNSRSEMNVSTLELGDSALYLCASRPDSNTEAFFGQGTRLTVV.

V gene TRBV6-5 combines with J gene TRBJ1-4; D unresolved. This CDR3 has 15 amino acids. Germline CDR1 reads MNHEY; CDR2 reads SVGAGI. Trimming took 6 bases from V and 8 from J, leaving 19 bases between them. The CDR3 DNA sequence: TGTGCCAGCAGCCGATCCGGGATGTCAGGAGAAAAACTGTTTTTT. Its translation: CASSRSGMSGEKLFF.

The CDR3 region is CASSQDMGRANEKLFF. CDR3 sequence (DNA): TGCGCCAGCAGCCAAGATATGGGGAGGGCTAATGAAAAACTGTTTTTT. V is TRBV4-3 and J is TRBJ1-4; D not resolved. This CDR3 has 16 residues. The V and J ends lost 0 bases and 3 bases respectively, with 11 bases between them. The V gene's germline CDR1 is LGHNA and CDR2 YSLEER.

The rearrangement uses TRBV5-1 and TRBJ1-2; D unresolved. Germline V gene lookup returns CDR1 SGHRS and CDR2 YFSETQ. V lost 1 base and J lost 4, with 8 bases in between. This CDR3 has 13 residues. The CDR3: CASSLNEPYGYTF. As DNA, the CDR3 is TGCGCCAGCAGCTTGAATGAGCCCTATGGCTACACCTTC.

The gene calls are TRBV5-1 and TRBJ1-1, with D perhaps TRBD1 (5 bases). Germline assignment: CDR1 SGHRS and CDR2 YFSETQ. The CDR3 sequence is 14 residues long. V shed 3 bases and J shed 4 bases, with 13 bases lying between them. This chain's CDR3 is CASSSTTVSTEAFF. For the CDR3, the DNA is TGCGCCAGCAGCTCGACGACAGTGAGCACTGAAGCTTTCTTT.

The V and J genes are TRBV12-5 and TRBJ2-7, with 9 bases that match TRBD1. The V gene end was trimmed by 0 bases and the J gene end by 2 bases; junction bases not matched to a gene: 5. Germline CDR1 is LGHNT and CDR2 is FRNRAP. The CDR3 runs 16 residues. The CDR3 loop is CASGLVLGQGPYEQYF. DNA of the CDR3: TGTGCTAGTGGTTTGGTACTGGGACAGGGACCCTACGAGCAGTACTTC. Combining the CDR3 with reference TRBV12-5 and TRBJ2-7 gives the whole variable domain DARVTQTPRHKVTEMGQEVTMRCQPILGHNTVFWYRQTMMQGLELLAYFRNRAPLDDSGMPKDRFSAEMPDATLATLKIQPSEPRDSAVYFCASGLVLGQGPYEQYFGPGTRLTVT.

The chain carries TRBV6-5 and TRBJ1-2; D is unclear. Per germline, CDR1 MNHEY and CDR2 SVGAGI. The CDR3 sequence is 14 residues long. With 2 bases removed from V and 3 bases from J, the gap between germline ends came to 10 bases. CDR3 bases: TGTGCCAGCAGTTACAATAACAGATACTATGGCTACACCTTC. Translating it yields CASSYNNRYYGYTF.

The genes are TRBV18 and TRBJ2-7; D may be TRBD1 (5 bases). The CDR3 is 14 residues long. Germline V lookup: CDR1 KGHSH, CDR2 LQKENI. The V end was cut by 2 bases, the J end by 4 bases, with 12 bases between. The CDR3 DNA reads as TGTGCCAGCTCACCAAACCAGGGCCGTTACGAGCAGTACTTC. Its translation is CASSPNQGRYEQYF.

The V gene is TRBV5-4, the J gene TRBJ2-1; D is unresolved. V lost 6 bases, J lost 2 bases, and 12 bases lay in between. Germline loops: CDR1 SGHNT, CDR2 YYREEE (reference sequence). The CDR3 extends over 14 amino acids. CDR3 sequence: CASTRPSAYNEQFF. Here the CDR3 DNA reads TGTGCCAGCACCAGACCCAGCGCCTACAATGAGCAGTTCTTC. The full variable domain, rest sourced from reference TRBV5-4 and TRBJ2-1, is ETGVTQSPTHLIKTRGQQVTLRCSSQSGHNTVSWYQQALGQGPQFIFQYYREEENGRGNFPPRFSGLQFPNYSSELNVNALELDDSALYLCASTRPSAYNEQFFGPGTRLTVL.

The chain links TRBV19 to TRBJ1-3; D is perhaps TRBD1 (5 bases). The ends were cut back, 7 bases at V and 0 bases at J, with 10 bases in the middle. The CDR3 contains 14 residues. Looked up from germline, CDR1 is LNHDA and CDR2 is SQIVND (reference sequence). The CDR3 DNA reads TGTGCCAGTACCCTCGACAGCTCTGGAAACACCATATATTTT. This encodes CASTLDSSGNTIYF.

Here the CDR3 reads CASSRTKQPPITQYF. DNA of the CDR3: TGTGCCAGCAGCCGAACCAAACAGCCCCCCATCACGCAGTATTTT. The chain couples TRBV21-1 to TRBJ2-3; the D segment call TRBD1 is taken from the table without a DNA check. TRBV21-1 represents a pseudogene. There are 15 residues in the CDR3.

This rearrangement joins TRBV7-3 to TRBJ2-3, with 9 bases fitting TRBD2. Germline lookup yields CDR1 SGHTA and CDR2 FQGTGA. This CDR3 comprises 17 residues. J gave up 7 bases and V 5 bases, and 16 bases lay outside the gene matches. This chain's CDR3 is CASSLGSSGESPNTQYF. DNA for the CDR3: TGTGCCAGCAGCCTCGGCTCTAGCGGGGAATCTCCGAATACGCAGTATTTT. The variable domain in full, with the rest retrieved from reference TRBV7-3 and TRBJ2-3, is GAGVSQTPSNKVTEKGKYVELRCDPISGHTALYWYRQSLGQGPEFLIYFQGTGAADDSGLPNDRFFAVRPEGSVSTLKIQRTERGDSAVYLCASSLGSSGESPNTQYFGPGTRLTVL.

This chain connects TRBV6-5 to TRBJ1-1; a possible D gene is TRBD1 (5 bases). The CDR3 consists of 13 residues. Germline lookup yields CDR1 MNHEY and CDR2 SVGAGI. V lost 5 bases, J lost 0 bases, and 7 bases lay in between. The CDR3 loop is CASSQGMNTEAFF. The CDR3 bases are TGTGCCAGCAGTCAGGGCATGAACACTGAAGCTTTCTTT.

The chain employs TRBV7-2 and TRBJ1-2; possible D gene TRBD1, 6 bases. The CDR3 extends over 14 amino acids. The ends were cut back, 7 bases at V and 8 bases at J, with 20 bases in the middle. From germline, CDR1 is SGHTA and CDR2 FQGNSA. The chain's CDR3 is CASTKSGVVGGYTF. The CDR3 DNA follows: TGTGCCAGCACTAAATCAGGGGTAGTAGGCGGCTACACCTTC.

The V gene is TRBV6-9, the J gene TRBJ1-1, with no clear D. The germline V and J ends were trimmed by 4 bases and 6 bases, with 18 bases remaining between them. The CDR3 extends over 15 amino acids. The germline CDR1 and CDR2 sequences are MNHGY and SVAAGI. CDR3 sequence reads: CASSSPPKPPPEAFF. CDR3 coding DNA: TGTGCCAGCAGTTCTCCTCCCAAGCCTCCCCCTGAAGCTTTCTTT.

The rearrangement links TRBV2 to TRBJ2-2; a weak D match, TRBD1 (8 bases). The V and J ends lost 7 bases and 4 bases respectively, with 16 bases between them. The length of the CDR3 is 15 residues. Germline V gives CDR1 SNHLY, CDR2 FYNNEI. In nucleotides, the CDR3 is TGTGCCAGCAAGATCACAGGGGGGGGCACCGGGGAGCTGTTTTTT. Translated, it gives CASKITGGGTGELFF. The full variable domain, its missing parts supplied by reference TRBV2 and TRBJ2-2, is EPEVTQTPSHQVTQMGQEVILRCVPISNHLYFYWYRQILGQKVEFLVSFYNNEISEKSEIFDDQFSVERPDGSNFTLKIRSTKLEDSAMYFCASKITGGGTGELFFGEGSRLTVL.

This clone appeared once. The chain is built from TRBV7-9 and TRBJ2-3, with 11 nucleotides matching TRBD2. The junction had 5 bases not matched to a gene; V was cut back by 5 bases and J by 4 bases. In germline, CDR1 is SEHNR, CDR2 FQNEAQ (reference sequence). The CDR3 sequence is 15 residues long. CDR3 sequence (DNA): TGTGCCAGCAGCAGTAGCGGGGGGGCCTCAGATACGCAGTATTTT. Amino acids: CASSSSGGASDTQYF.